This T cell receptor beta chain was retrieved from a study of control samples from healthy donors and cancer patients. Sequenced by immunoSEQ multiplex PCR; TCRdb stores in-frame clones only, minus some. The repertoire holds about 95,000 clones, with roughly nine tenths as singletons. The sequenced material came from blood. This receptor was identified in a woman in her seventies in good health.

The CDR3, as DNA: TGCGCCAGCAGCTTTGATCCCCGACTAGCCCTCGGGGATACGCAGTATTTT. Residues: CASSFDPRLALGDTQYF. The rearrangement links TRBV5-1 to TRBJ2-3; 7 bases align to TRBD2. The V gene end was trimmed by 2 bases and the J gene end by 6 bases; junction bases not matched to a gene: 15. Germline values: CDR1 SGHRS, CDR2 YFSETQ. This CDR3 comprises 17 residues.